A single sample gave rise to the 14 T cell receptor beta chains below, sequenced in a study of T cell repertoires in aging, cancer and after chemotherapy. Amplification of TCR beta used genomic DNA extracted from peripheral blood. Rearranged V-D-J TRB sequences were amplified with a mixed TRB-A/B primer pool. MiXCR, run by TCRdb on the multiplex PCR reads, gives a single entry per CDR3 protein. The sample carries fewer than 7,000 distinct CDR3 sequences, around 33% recorded once. The sequencing sample was made of blood. The receptors stem from a human donor with a blood cancer.

This clonotype qualifies as medium-sized (0.01 to 0.1%). V is TRBV29-1 and J is TRBJ2-5, with D perhaps matching TRBD1 (6 bases). V lost 1 base, J lost 2 bases, and 11 bases lay in between. The germline V gene has CDR1 SQVTM and CDR2 ANQGSEA. CDR3 length equals 14 residues. The CDR3 is CSVEGRDNQETQYF. The DNA for the CDR3 is TGCAGCGTTGAAGGAAGGGACAATCAAGAGACCCAGTACTTC.

This clonotype was observed a handful of times. The J gene is TRBJ2-1, the V gene TRBV12-3 or TRBV12-4; 7 positions match TRBD1. V shed 5 bases and J 2 bases; nucleotides not matched to a gene: 6. The CDR3 loop spans 15 amino acids. The CDR3 is CASSPTGDTYNEQFF. CDR3 bases: TGTGCCAGCAGTCCTACAGGGGACACCTACAATGAGCAGTTCTTC.

This clonotype appeared a few times. The chain carries TRBV6-5 and TRBJ1-1; TRBD1 matches 9 bases. Per germline, CDR1 MNHEY and CDR2 SVGAGI. With 2 bases clipped from V and 6 bases from J, the junction kept 4 bases outside the gene matches. This CDR3 is 14 amino acids long. The CDR3 DNA follows: TGTGCCAGCAGTTACAGGGACAGGGTGGCTGAAGCTTTCTTT. It specifies CASSYRDRVAEAFF.

The chain has TRBV28 and TRBJ2-2; a weak D match, TRBD2 (7 bases). Trimming cost V 5 bases and J 4 bases, with 17 bases left between them. The CDR3 extends over 16 amino acids. In germline, CDR1 is MDHEN, CDR2 SYDVKM. The CDR3 loop is CASSPAGALGTGELFF. In nucleotides, the CDR3 is TGTGCCAGCAGTCCCGCGGGGGCCTTGGGCACCGGGGAGCTGTTTTTT.

The genes are TRBV6-1 and TRBJ1-3, with TRBD1 identical over 8 bases. The CDR3 has 16 residues. The junction had 8 bases not matched to a gene; V was cut back by 4 bases and J by 3 bases. Per the germline V gene, CDR1 is MNHNS and CDR2 is SASEGT. For the CDR3, the DNA is TGTGCCAGCAGTGCCAGGGGGCCCAGATATGGAAACACCATATATTTT. This sequence encodes CASSARGPRYGNTIYF.

This clonotype was recorded a few times. This chain connects TRBV18 to TRBJ2-3; 11 bases agree with TRBD1. Germline CDR1 KGHSH, CDR2 LQKENI. The CDR3 consists of 15 residues. V lost 3 bases, J lost 8 bases, and 7 bases stayed unmatched. CDR3 amino acids: CASSPGQGAGGTQYF. CDR3 in DNA: TGTGCCAGCTCACCCGGACAGGGGGCTGGAGGTACGCAGTATTTT.

This sequence joins TRBV11-3 and TRBJ1-2; a possible D gene is TRBD1 (6 bases). CDR1 is SGHNT, CDR2 YENEEA, per germline. The CDR3 loop spans 16 amino acids. Trimming left V 4 bases short and J 4 bases short, with 19 bases between. The CDR3: CASSSGARGASYGYTF. The CDR3 nucleotides are TGTGCCAGCAGCTCCGGGGCGCGGGGGGCCAGCTATGGCTACACCTTC.

This clonotype has more than one count but fewer than ten. The gene calls are TRBV6-1 and TRBJ2-1; D is uncertain. Trimming took off 4 bases at V and 8 bases at J, with 18 bases between the two ends. The germline V gene encodes CDR1 MNHNS and CDR2 SASEGT. The CDR3 spans 15 residues. CDR3 protein: CASSADDAEVDEQFF. CDR3 coding DNA: TGTGCCAGCAGTGCCGACGACGCAGAAGTTGATGAGCAGTTCTTC.

The rearrangement uses TRBV19 and TRBJ2-7; 7 nucleotides match TRBD1. The CDR3 runs 14 residues. V lost 9 bases to trimming and J lost 4 bases; unmatched junction nucleotides: 12. Germline V gene sequence: CDR1 LNHDA, CDR2 SQIVND (reference sequence). The CDR3 here is CASQITGTAYEQYF. CDR3 DNA sequence: TGTGCCAGCCAGATTACCGGGACAGCTTACGAGCAGTACTTC.

This chain connects TRBV19 to TRBJ2-2, with D hard to call. The germline V gene encodes CDR1 LNHDA and CDR2 SQIVND (reference sequence). Deletions cut 3 bases from V and 10 bases from J, with 9 bases between. The CDR3 covers 12 residues. CDR3 sequence: CASSMGFEELFF. The CDR3 DNA reads as TGTGCCAGTAGTATGGGGTTTGAGGAGCTGTTTTTT.

This chain connects TRBV6-1 to TRBJ1-1; TRBD1 aligns across 9 bases. This CDR3 is built from 13 residues. The trim removed 5 bases at V and 11 bases at J, leaving 9 bases unmatched. Germline assignment: CDR1 MNHNS and CDR2 SASEGT. CDR3 nucleotides: TGTGCCAGCAGTTCTCGGACAGGGGTTGCGGCTTTCTTT. This gives the protein CASSSRTGVAAFF.

The chain joins TRBV6-5 to TRBJ2-1; weak D call: TRBD1 (6 bases). This CDR3 has 13 residues. CDR1 is MNHEY and CDR2 is SVGAGI in the germline V gene. The V and J ends lost 0 bases and 10 bases respectively, with 10 bases between them. CDR3 sequence: CASSYSSGAEQFF. DNA of the CDR3: TGTGCCAGCAGTTACTCGTCAGGGGCCGAGCAGTTCTTC.

This chain's CDR3 is CASSGRNTEAFF. CDR3 nucleotides: TGTGCCAGCAGTGGTAGAAACACTGAAGCTTTCTTT. This rearrangement joins TRBV6-5 to TRBJ1-1; no firm D call. CDR1 and CDR2 from the germline V gene are MNHEY and SVGAGI. The V end was cut by 5 bases, the J end by 2 bases, with 6 bases between. The CDR3 is made up of 12 amino acids.

This clonotype was seen a handful of times. The V and J genes are TRBV12-3 or TRBV12-4 and TRBJ2-3; a possible D gene is TRBD2 (7 bases). This CDR3 has 15 residues. V shed 5 bases and J shed 5 bases, with 17 bases lying between them. The CDR3: CASSTSAGAGDTQYF. The DNA for the CDR3 is TGTGCCAGCAGTACCTCCGCGGGGGCTGGAGATACGCAGTATTTT.